This T cell receptor (beta chain) was found in a study of T cell responses to AZD1222 COVID-19 vaccine. The V end was cut by 5 bases, the J end by 2 bases, with 13 bases between. The CDR3 contains 14 residues. Germline CDR1 reads GTSNPN; CDR2 reads SVGIG (reference sequence). Some clones are missing from TCRdb's copy, which holds only in-frame ones; the method was immunoSEQ multiplex PCR. In the table there are more than 90,000 clones, around nine tenths of which are singletons. The V call is TRBV30, the J call TRBJ1-5, with a possible D match to TRBD1 (5 bases). The specimen was peripheral blood, collected 28 days after the second AZD1222 dose. The TCR originated in an adult who received the AZD1222 COVID-19 vaccine. CDR3 nucleotides: TGTGCCTGGGGGACGGGCTGGGGCAATCAGCCCCAGCATTTT. Translation: CAWGTGWGNQPQHF.